One and the same sample provided the 15 T cell receptor beta chains below, sequenced in a study of human T cells and chemical hapten exposure. Time point described: pre-sensitization, week 0. The treatment denotes: therapeutic diphenylcyclopropenone sensitization with weekly scalp DPC. TCRdb ran MiXCR on the RACE reads and lists one entry per CDR3 protein. This table has 150,000 to 200,000 distinct CDR3 sequences, under 35% appearing once. The material sequenced was whole blood, taken in connection with sensitization to the hapten diphenylcyclopropenone (DPC). Receptors were obtained from a woman aged 25 to 39 with alopecia areata. Some clones in this sample may be carry-over from other donors' samples.

This clonotype appeared a few times. The chain is built from TRBV2 and TRBJ2-1; 8 bases line up with TRBD1. The V gene end was trimmed by 6 bases and the J gene end by 6 bases; junction bases not matched to a gene: 4. Germline V gene lookup returns CDR1 SNHLY and CDR2 FYNNEI. This CDR3 is 13 amino acids long. CDR3 loop: CASRSTGGNEQFF. Written as DNA, the CDR3 is TGTGCCAGCAGAAGCACAGGGGGCAATGAGCAGTTCTTC.

The count of this clonotype is one. The chain carries TRBV28 and TRBJ2-6; D gene uncertain. In germline, CDR1 is MDHEN, CDR2 SYDVKM. CDR3 length equals 13 residues. Trimming left V 3 bases short and J 4 bases short, with 4 bases between. CDR3 in DNA: TGTGCCAGCAGTTTTCCCGGGGCCAACGTCCTGACTTTC. As protein: CASSFPGANVLTF.

The chain is built from TRBV2 and TRBJ2-7; 9 bases fit TRBD1. J lost 3 bases, V lost 3 bases, and 9 bases had no gene match. In germline, CDR1 is SNHLY, CDR2 FYNNEI. The CDR3 is made up of 16 amino acids. The DNA of the CDR3 is TGTGCCAGCAGTGAGGTCCCCCGGGACAGGGTCTACGAGCAGTACTTC. Protein: CASSEVPRDRVYEQYF.

V is TRBV15 and J is TRBJ1-1; D not resolved. CDR1 and CDR2 from the germline V gene are LNHNV and YYDKDF (reference sequence). Trimming stripped 4 bases from V and 6 bases from J, with 12 bases between. There are 13 residues in the CDR3. The CDR3 DNA reads TGTGCCACCAGCAACGGGGTAGGCGCTGAAGCTTTCTTT. This translates into CATSNGVGAEAFF.

This clonotype has more than one count but fewer than ten. The chain couples TRBV6-2 or TRBV6-3 to TRBJ1-1; 10 bases fit TRBD1. This CDR3 comprises 13 residues. V gave up 8 bases and J gave up 8 bases; unmatched junction bases: 8. From germline, CDR1 is MNHEY and CDR2 SVGEGT. The DNA of the CDR3 is TGTGCCAGCTGTAGGACAGGGGGTTACGAAGCTTTCTTT. Its translation: CASCRTGGYEAFF.

The CDR3 DNA reads as TGCAGTGCCCATTTGGGGGCAGCACAAGAGACCCAGTACTTC. Protein sequence: CSAHLGAAQETQYF. The V gene is TRBV20-1, the J gene TRBJ2-5, with D perhaps TRBD1 (6 bases). Trimming stripped 6 bases from V and 2 bases from J, with 16 bases between. Germline CDR1 and CDR2: DFQATT and SNEGSKA (reference sequence). CDR3 length: 14 residues.

This clonotype was counted a few times. The gene calls are TRBV4-1 and TRBJ2-3; the D gene is possibly TRBD2 (6 bases). Germline-derived CDR1 and CDR2 are MGHRA and YSYEKL. The CDR3 length is 17 residues. Trimming cost V 0 bases and J 2 bases, with 15 bases left between them. CDR3 loop: CASSQDYWGVNTDTQYF. DNA of the CDR3: TGCGCCAGCAGCCAAGATTACTGGGGGGTGAACACAGATACGCAGTATTTT.

The chain has TRBV7-2 and TRBJ1-1; no clear D. The CDR3 is made up of 14 amino acids. Germline V gene lookup returns CDR1 SGHTA and CDR2 FQGNSA. Trimming cost V 2 bases and J 1 base, with 8 bases left between them. Written as DNA, the CDR3 is TGTGCCAGCAGCTTATCCCCAGGGAACACTGAAGCTTTCTTT. It encodes CASSLSPGNTEAFF.

A single count supports this clonotype. The chain is built from TRBV7-2 and TRBJ2-1, with TRBD2 matching 14 bases. CDR1 and CDR2 (germline): SGHTA, FQGNSA. The CDR3 contains 15 residues. After removal of 5 bases from V and 10 bases from J, the junction contained 7 bases not matched to a gene. The CDR3 nucleotides are TGTGCCAGCAGCCCCCCAGGACTAGCGGGAGGCGAGCAGTTCTTC. This encodes CASSPPGLAGGEQFF.

The table lists this clonotype with a count of one. V usage is TRBV29-1 and J usage is TRBJ2-5; D remains unclear. V shed 0 bases and J shed 2 bases, with 1 base lying between them. The CDR3 runs to 11 residues. Germline V CDR1 and CDR2: SQVTM, ANQGSEA. CDR3 bases: TGCAGCGTTGAAGAGCAAGAGACCCAGTACTTC. It is translated as CSVEEQETQYF.

This clonotype appeared a few times. This rearrangement joins TRBV6-2 or TRBV6-3 to TRBJ1-5; 12 bases agree with TRBD1. J gave up 5 bases and V 5 bases, and 1 base lay outside the gene matches. Germline values: CDR1 MNHEY, CDR2 SVGEGT. This CDR3 has 14 residues. The DNA for the CDR3 is TGTGCCAGCAGTCGGGACAGGGGGCATCAGCCCCAGCATTTT. It encodes CASSRDRGHQPQHF.

This clonotype was detected only a few times. V gene TRBV28 combines with J gene TRBJ2-2; D gene uncertain. From germline, CDR1 is MDHEN and CDR2 SYDVKM. V was trimmed by 3 bases and J by 9 bases, leaving 11 bases between them. The length of the CDR3 is 13 residues. The CDR3 loop reads CASSFVVHRELFF. The CDR3 coding sequence is TGTGCCAGCAGTTTTGTCGTGCACCGGGAGCTGTTTTTT.

The chain joins TRBV7-2 to TRBJ2-2; D perhaps matches TRBD2 (6 bases). The CDR3 length is 13 residues. The ends were cut back, 5 bases at V and 8 bases at J, with 12 bases in the middle. Per the germline V gene, CDR1 is SGHTA and CDR2 is FQGNSA. The CDR3 sequence is CASSLGGGGELFF. The CDR3 nucleotides read TGTGCCAGCAGCCTGGGTGGAGGGGGGGAGCTGTTTTTT.

The table lists this clonotype with a count of one. The genes are TRBV28 and TRBJ1-1; weak D call: TRBD1 (6 bases). The germline V gene encodes CDR1 MDHEN and CDR2 SYDVKM. The V gene lost 1 base and the J gene lost 4 bases, with 19 bases spanning the gap. This CDR3 contains 17 residues. CDR3 bases: TGTGCCAGCAGTTTATCGTCGGGGGGCCCCATGGGCACTGAAGCTTTCTTT. This translates into CASSLSSGGPMGTEAFF.

This clonotype was seen a single time. The J gene is TRBJ1-6, the V gene TRBV15; perhaps TRBD1 as D (5 bases). Germline CDR1 LNHNV, CDR2 YYDKDF (reference sequence). The CDR3 consists of 14 residues. Trimming took 0 bases from V and 7 from J, leaving 7 bases between them. Here the CDR3 reads CATSRDTGNSPLHF. In nucleotides, the CDR3 is TGTGCCACCAGCAGAGATACAGGAAATTCACCCCTCCACTTT.